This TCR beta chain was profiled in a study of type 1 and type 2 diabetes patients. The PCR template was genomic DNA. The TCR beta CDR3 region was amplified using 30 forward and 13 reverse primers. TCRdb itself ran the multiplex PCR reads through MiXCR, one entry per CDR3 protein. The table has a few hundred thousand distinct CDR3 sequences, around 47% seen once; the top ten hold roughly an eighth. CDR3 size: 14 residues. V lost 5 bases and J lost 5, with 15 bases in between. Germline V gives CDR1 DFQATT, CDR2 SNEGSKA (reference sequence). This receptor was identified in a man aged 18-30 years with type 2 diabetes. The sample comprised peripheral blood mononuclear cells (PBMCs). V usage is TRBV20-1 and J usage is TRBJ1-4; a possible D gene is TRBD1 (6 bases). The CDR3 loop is CSAPRGGENEKLFF. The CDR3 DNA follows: TGCAGTGCTCCCCGGGGGGGCGAAAATGAAAAACTGTTTTTT.